This is a list of T cell receptor beta chains from one sample in a study of blood T cell repertoires in COVID-19. Only in-frame clones appear in the TCRdb table, and some are missing; sequencing was by immunoSEQ multiplex PCR. Of approximately 68,000 clones listed, around 85% are singletons. The material sequenced was peripheral blood. The receptors were sampled from a man in his fifties or sixties with active COVID-19. Both conserved end residues are part of each CDR3. The D gene is left open where the match is weak. Size is omitted from some rows. Given values are once, few, many or a class for expanded clones.

j_gene: TRBJ1-1
v_gene: TRBV6-5
abundance: NA
d_gene: TRBD1
CDR3aa: CAAAGTGRYTEAFF
CDR3nt: TGTGCCGCCGCCGGGACAGGCCGTTACACTGAAGCTTTCTTT

j_gene: TRBJ1-3
v_gene: TRBV5-1
abundance: NA
d_gene: NA
CDR3aa: CASSVLGGAGGNTIYF
CDR3nt: TGCGCCAGCAGCGTCCTCGGGGGGGCCGGTGGAAACACCATATATTTT

j_gene: TRBJ1-5
v_gene: TRBV27
abundance: once
d_gene: NA
CDR3aa: CASSRGGGNQPQHF
CDR3nt: TGTGCCAGCAGTAGGGGAGGGGGCAATCAGCCCCAGCATTTT

j_gene: TRBJ2-1
v_gene: TRBV6-2/TRBV6-3
abundance: NA
d_gene: TRBD2
CDR3aa: CASSYPTSGGYNEQFF
CDR3nt: TGTGCCAGCAGTTACCCCACTAGCGGGGGGTACAATGAGCAGTTCTTC

j_gene: TRBJ2-5
v_gene: TRBV5-8
abundance: NA
d_gene: NA
CDR3aa: CASSWGDLRQETQYF
CDR3nt: TGTGCCAGCAGCTGGGGAGACTTACGCCAAGAGACCCAGTACTTC

j_gene: TRBJ2-7
v_gene: TRBV5-1
abundance: NA
d_gene: TRBD2
CDR3aa: CASSLEGLAGPREQYF
CDR3nt: TGCGCCAGCAGCTTGGAAGGGCTAGCGGGACCTCGGGAGCAGTACTTC

j_gene: TRBJ2-1
v_gene: TRBV14
abundance: NA
d_gene: TRBD2
CDR3aa: CASSQNGRAAAEQFF
CDR3nt: TGTGCCAGCAGCCAAAACGGGAGGGCGGCCGCTGAGCAGTTCTTC

j_gene: TRBJ2-1
v_gene: TRBV9
abundance: NA
d_gene: NA
CDR3aa: CASSAPKEMSDSRLSYNEQFF
CDR3nt: TGTGCCAGCAGCGCACCCAAGGAAATGAGTGACAGTCGCCTTTCCTACAATGAGCAGTTCTTC

j_gene: TRBJ2-7
v_gene: TRBV27
abundance: NA
d_gene: TRBD1
CDR3aa: CASRPRTGGFYEQYF
CDR3nt: TGTGCCAGCAGGCCGCGGACAGGGGGATTCTACGAGCAGTACTTC

j_gene: TRBJ1-5
v_gene: TRBV9
abundance: NA
d_gene: NA
CDR3aa: CASSAWTHQPQHF
CDR3nt: TGTGCCAGCAGCGCGTGGACTCATCAGCCCCAGCATTTT

j_gene: TRBJ2-1
v_gene: TRBV7-9
abundance: NA
d_gene: NA
CDR3aa: CASQGLLHYNEQFF
CDR3nt: TGTGCCAGCCAGGGACTGCTACACTACAATGAGCAGTTCTTC

j_gene: TRBJ1-1
v_gene: TRBV7-6
abundance: once
d_gene: NA
CDR3aa: CASSLVGNTEAFF
CDR3nt: TGTGCCAGCAGCTTAGTCGGGAACACTGAAGCTTTCTTT

j_gene: TRBJ2-3
v_gene: TRBV4-1
abundance: NA
d_gene: NA
CDR3aa: CASSQDKGLRTDTQYF
CDR3nt: TGCGCCAGCAGCCAAGATAAGGGACTTAGAACAGATACGCAGTATTTT

j_gene: TRBJ2-5
v_gene: TRBV6-1
abundance: NA
d_gene: NA
CDR3aa: CASSDRILDGRETQYF
CDR3nt: TGTGCCAGCAGTGATCGGATTCTAGACGGTCGAGAGACCCAGTACTTC

j_gene: TRBJ1-2
v_gene: TRBV27
abundance: NA
d_gene: TRBD1
CDR3aa: CATLTGGAGGYTF
CDR3nt: TGTGCCACCCTTACAGGGGGCGCCGGGGGCTACACCTTC

j_gene: TRBJ2-7
v_gene: TRBV6-6
abundance: few
d_gene: TRBD1
CDR3aa: CASSYRGRSSSYEQYF
CDR3nt: TGTGCCAGCAGTTACAGGGGGCGCTCGAGCTCCTACGAGCAGTACTTC

j_gene: TRBJ2-7
v_gene: TRBV6-6
abundance: NA
d_gene: TRBD1
CDR3aa: CASSSSTGAYEQYF
CDR3nt: TGTGCCAGCAGTTCCTCGACAGGGGCCTACGAGCAGTACTTC

j_gene: TRBJ1-5
v_gene: TRBV7-2
abundance: NA
d_gene: NA
CDR3aa: CASSLVWGEGQPQHF
CDR3nt: TGTGCCAGCAGCTTAGTGTGGGGAGAGGGACAGCCCCAGCATTTT

j_gene: TRBJ2-3
v_gene: TRBV6-6
abundance: NA
d_gene: NA
CDR3aa: CASSPQGSITDTQYF
CDR3nt: TGTGCCAGCAGTCCACAGGGTTCTATCACAGATACGCAGTATTTT

j_gene: TRBJ2-3
v_gene: TRBV10-3
abundance: NA
d_gene: NA
CDR3aa: CAISEPLSDIRVLSTDTQYF
CDR3nt: TGTGCCATCAGTGAACCTCTATCGGACATTCGGGTTCTAAGCACAGATACGCAGTATTTT

j_gene: TRBJ1-2
v_gene: TRBV30
abundance: once
d_gene: TRBD1
CDR3aa: CAWSVRTGGMNYGYTF
CDR3nt: TGTGCCTGGAGTGTACGTACAGGGGGCATGAACTATGGCTACACCTTC

j_gene: TRBJ2-1
v_gene: TRBV6-5
abundance: NA
d_gene: TRBD2
CDR3aa: CASNGLAGGKQFF
CDR3nt: TGTGCCAGCAACGGACTAGCGGGCGGCAAGCAGTTCTTC

j_gene: TRBJ1-4
v_gene: TRBV6-1
abundance: NA
d_gene: NA
CDR3aa: CASSEALPGQGEKLFF
CDR3nt: TGTGCCAGCAGTGAGGCCCTCCCTGGGCAGGGCGAAAAACTGTTTTTT

j_gene: TRBJ2-2
v_gene: TRBV28
abundance: NA
d_gene: TRBD1
CDR3aa: CATDRVPGELFF
CDR3nt: TGTGCCACGGACAGGGTGCCCGGGGAGCTGTTTTTT

j_gene: TRBJ2-7
v_gene: TRBV12-5
abundance: few
d_gene: TRBD1
CDR3aa: CASGAGQGAYEQYF
CDR3nt: TGTGCTAGTGGTGCAGGCCAGGGGGCTTATGAGCAGTACTTC

j_gene: TRBJ2-7
v_gene: TRBV7-2
abundance: NA
d_gene: NA
CDR3aa: CASSLNGGYEQYF
CDR3nt: TGTGCCAGCAGCTTAAACGGAGGGTACGAGCAGTACTTC

j_gene: TRBJ1-3
v_gene: TRBV27
abundance: NA
d_gene: NA
CDR3aa: CASSLGGENTIYF
CDR3nt: TGTGCCAGCAGTTTAGGAGGGGAAAACACCATATATTTT

j_gene: TRBJ2-7
v_gene: TRBV6-8
abundance: few
d_gene: NA
CDR3aa: CASSYYCRGAEQYF
CDR3nt: TGTGCCAGCAGTTACTATTGCAGGGGTGCCGAGCAGTACTTC

j_gene: TRBJ2-1
v_gene: TRBV7-2
abundance: NA
d_gene: NA
CDR3aa: CASSLYRVPGEQFF
CDR3nt: TGTGCCAGCAGCCTATACAGGGTCCCAGGAGAGCAGTTCTTC

j_gene: TRBJ1-1
v_gene: TRBV6-5
abundance: once
d_gene: NA
CDR3aa: CASSYSLGGGTEAFF
CDR3nt: TGTGCCAGCAGTTACTCTTTAGGCGGGGGCACTGAAGCTTTCTTT

j_gene: TRBJ2-7
v_gene: TRBV6-6
abundance: NA
d_gene: NA
CDR3aa: CASSYTYEQYF
CDR3nt: TGTGCCAGCAGTTATACCTACGAGCAGTACTTC

j_gene: TRBJ2-5
v_gene: TRBV18
abundance: NA
d_gene: NA
CDR3aa: CASSPYSGQETQYF
CDR3nt: TGTGCCAGCTCACCATACAGCGGGCAAGAGACCCAGTACTTC

j_gene: TRBJ2-2
v_gene: TRBV5-1
abundance: NA
d_gene: TRBD2
CDR3aa: CASTGRAGDTGELFF
CDR3nt: TGCGCCAGCACGGGTCGGGCGGGGGACACCGGGGAGCTGTTTTTT

j_gene: TRBJ1-2
v_gene: TRBV28
abundance: NA
d_gene: NA
CDR3aa: CASSLADSLNYGYTF
CDR3nt: TGTGCCAGCAGTTTAGCGGACAGCCTGAACTATGGCTACACCTTC

j_gene: TRBJ2-1
v_gene: TRBV24-1
abundance: NA
d_gene: NA
CDR3aa: CATSDYTGSSYNEQFF
CDR3nt: TGTGCCACCAGTGATTATACAGGGAGCTCCTACAATGAGCAGTTCTTC

j_gene: TRBJ2-1
v_gene: TRBV6-5
abundance: NA
d_gene: NA
CDR3aa: CASSQTDYNEQFF
CDR3nt: TGTGCCAGCAGTCAGACAGACTACAATGAGCAGTTCTTC

j_gene: TRBJ2-1
v_gene: TRBV5-1
abundance: once
d_gene: TRBD2
CDR3aa: CASSLDGGGANEQFF
CDR3nt: TGCGCCAGCAGCCTGGATGGCGGGGGGGCTAATGAGCAGTTCTTC

j_gene: TRBJ1-1
v_gene: TRBV29-1
abundance: NA
d_gene: NA
CDR3aa: CSVMGKGGSTEAFF
CDR3nt: TGCAGCGTGATGGGCAAGGGGGGGAGTACTGAAGCTTTCTTT

j_gene: TRBJ2-7
v_gene: TRBV20-1
abundance: NA
d_gene: NA
CDR3aa: CSDRDEQYF
CDR3nt: TGCAGTGACAGGGACGAGCAGTACTTC

j_gene: TRBJ2-3
v_gene: TRBV6-6
abundance: NA
d_gene: TRBD2
CDR3aa: CASRDSGSPHVDTQYF
CDR3nt: TGTGCCAGCAGAGATAGCGGGAGTCCCCACGTCGATACGCAGTATTTT

j_gene: TRBJ1-5
v_gene: TRBV6-5
abundance: NA
d_gene: NA
CDR3aa: CASDSFSNQPQHF
CDR3nt: TGTGCCAGTGACTCGTTTAGCAATCAGCCCCAGCATTTT

j_gene: TRBJ2-3
v_gene: TRBV4-3
abundance: NA
d_gene: TRBD2
CDR3aa: CASSQDDSGGADTQYF
CDR3nt: TGCGCCAGCAGCCAAGATGATTCGGGGGGGGCAGATACGCAGTATTTT

j_gene: TRBJ1-6
v_gene: TRBV7-8
abundance: NA
d_gene: NA
CDR3aa: CASSRELSYNSPLHF
CDR3nt: TGTGCCAGCAGCCGGGAGCTCTCCTATAATTCACCCCTCCACTTT

j_gene: TRBJ2-3
v_gene: TRBV30
abundance: NA
d_gene: NA
CDR3aa: CAWRGQRGGGDTQYF
CDR3nt: TGTGCCTGGAGAGGCCAGCGGGGAGGGGGTGATACGCAGTATTTT

j_gene: TRBJ1-3
v_gene: TRBV25-1
abundance: NA
d_gene: NA
CDR3aa: CASRHLSGNTIYF
CDR3nt: TGTGCCAGCCGACACCTCTCTGGAAACACCATATATTTT

j_gene: TRBJ1-1
v_gene: TRBV29-1
abundance: NA
d_gene: NA
CDR3aa: CSGAGATEAFF
CDR3nt: TGCAGCGGAGCAGGGGCCACTGAAGCTTTCTTT

j_gene: TRBJ2-3
v_gene: TRBV27
abundance: NA
d_gene: TRBD2
CDR3aa: CASSLRPREGRADTQYF
CDR3nt: TGTGCCAGCAGTTTAAGGCCCCGGGAGGGTCGGGCAGATACGCAGTATTTT

j_gene: TRBJ2-2
v_gene: TRBV9
abundance: NA
d_gene: NA
CDR3aa: CASSLDGGTGELFF
CDR3nt: TGTGCCAGCAGCCTTGATGGGGGGACCGGGGAGCTGTTTTTT

j_gene: TRBJ2-3
v_gene: TRBV5-1
abundance: NA
d_gene: NA
CDR3aa: CASSLGQSTDTQYF
CDR3nt: TGCGCCAGCAGCTTGGGACAGAGCACAGATACGCAGTATTTT

j_gene: TRBJ2-4
v_gene: TRBV6-5
abundance: NA
d_gene: NA
CDR3aa: CASREGRLVKNIQYF
CDR3nt: TGTGCCAGCAGAGAGGGGAGGTTGGTCAAAAACATTCAGTACTTC

j_gene: TRBJ2-1
v_gene: TRBV6-5
abundance: NA
d_gene: NA
CDR3aa: CASSRPDSFNEQFF
CDR3nt: TGTGCCAGCAGCCGCCCCGACAGCTTCAATGAGCAGTTCTTC

j_gene: TRBJ2-2
v_gene: TRBV19
abundance: NA
d_gene: TRBD2
CDR3aa: CASSIDRASGRPGELFF
CDR3nt: TGTGCCAGTAGTATAGATAGGGCTAGCGGGAGACCGGGGGAGCTGTTTTTT

j_gene: TRBJ1-2
v_gene: TRBV7-9
abundance: NA
d_gene: NA
CDR3aa: CASSLGEGANYGYTF
CDR3nt: TGTGCCAGCAGCTTAGGGGAGGGAGCTAACTATGGCTACACCTTC

j_gene: TRBJ2-7
v_gene: TRBV28
abundance: NA
d_gene: NA
CDR3aa: CASSLIGTYEQYF
CDR3nt: TGTGCCAGCAGTTTAATCGGGACCTACGAGCAGTACTTC

j_gene: TRBJ1-2
v_gene: TRBV28
abundance: NA
d_gene: NA
CDR3aa: CASSFGRGPYGYTF
CDR3nt: TGTGCCAGCAGTTTTGGCCGAGGCCCATATGGCTACACCTTC

j_gene: TRBJ1-1
v_gene: TRBV7-9
abundance: NA
d_gene: NA
CDR3aa: CASSLEAGRGTEAFF
CDR3nt: TGTGCCAGCAGCTTAGAAGCGGGGAGGGGAACTGAAGCTTTCTTT